The 16 T cell receptor beta chains below were found in one sample sequenced in a study of T cell changes during pregnancy in multiple sclerosis. Profiling relied on immunoSEQ multiplex PCR, and the TCRdb table lists in-frame clones only, not all of them. The sample lists tens of thousands of clones, approximately 91% occurring once. Here the sequenced sample was CD4+ T cells from peripheral blood mononuclear cells, taken after pregnancy. Source of these receptors: a female donor in good health, enrolled as a control in a pregnancy study.

This rearrangement joins TRBV30 to TRBJ1-3, with no clear D. V gave up 0 bases and J gave up 4 bases, with 16 bases separating them. CDR1 is GTSNPN, CDR2 SVGIG, per germline (reference sequence). The CDR3 runs 16 residues. The CDR3: CAWSVRWRESGNTIYF. Written as DNA, the CDR3 is TGTGCCTGGAGTGTACGTTGGAGGGAATCGGGAAACACCATATATTTT.

This clone was seen a single time. This sequence joins TRBV29-1 and TRBJ2-3; the match to TRBD2 covers 8 bases. V trimming: 4 bases; J trimming: 4 bases; junction bases outside the gene matches: 4. The CDR3 runs to 13 residues. Germline CDR1 SQVTM, CDR2 ANQGSEA. For the CDR3, the DNA is TGCAGCGTTGCGGGGGGGCGCGCAGATACGCAGTATTTT. Protein: CSVAGGRADTQYF.

The V gene is TRBV28, the J gene TRBJ1-1; D unclear. The ends were cut back, 6 bases at V and 2 bases at J, with 16 bases in the middle. This CDR3 spans 15 amino acids. Germline CDR1 reads MDHEN; CDR2 reads SYDVKM. CDR3 region: CASSPPTGLNTEAFF. CDR3 coding DNA: TGTGCCAGCAGCCCCCCCACCGGACTTAACACTGAAGCTTTCTTT.

This sequence joins TRBV19 and TRBJ1-1; D ambiguous. Germline assignment: CDR1 LNHDA and CDR2 SQIVND (reference sequence). The length of the CDR3 is 17 residues. The V end lost 4 bases, the J end lost 2 bases, and 20 bases lay between the germline ends. The DNA of the CDR3 is TGTGCCAGTAGTAAACCCTACAGCCGAGGGATAAACACTGAAGCTTTCTTT. This translates into CASSKPYSRGINTEAFF.

The chain employs TRBV30 and TRBJ1-1, with no clear D. CDR1 and CDR2 from the germline V gene are GTSNPN and SVGIG (reference sequence). V dropped 2 bases and J dropped 1 base, with 20 bases sitting between them. The CDR3 totals 17 residues. DNA for the CDR3: TGTGCCTGGAGTCTCACTCGGACCTCAACTAGGAACACTGAAGCTTTCTTT. Translated: CAWSLTRTSTRNTEAFF.

CDR3 loop: CASSLVRLGLANTGELFF. DNA of the CDR3: TGTGCCAGCAGCTTGGTCAGGCTGGGACTAGCGAACACCGGGGAGCTGTTTTTT. This rearrangement joins TRBV5-8 to TRBJ2-2, with TRBD2 matching over 8 bases. CDR1 is SGHTS, CDR2 YDEGEE, per germline. The CDR3 consists of 18 residues. V trimming: 0 bases; J trimming: 0 bases; junction bases outside the gene matches: 7.

This chain links TRBV6-6 with TRBJ2-7; 7 nucleotides line up with TRBD2. CDR1 is MNHNY and CDR2 is SVGAGI in the germline V gene (reference sequence). V gave up 7 bases and J gave up 2 bases; unmatched junction bases: 11. The CDR3 extends over 15 amino acids. CDR3: CASIKLGEGTYEQYF. CDR3 nucleotide sequence: TGTGCCAGCATCAAGCTGGGGGAGGGGACCTACGAGCAGTACTTC.

The V gene is TRBV5-4, the J gene TRBJ2-7, with TRBD1 as a possible D gene (5 bases). This CDR3 spans 14 amino acids. Trimming shortened V by 0 bases and J by 7 bases, and 14 bases separated the two germline ends. Germline CDR1 reads SGHNT; CDR2 reads YYREEE (reference sequence). The CDR3, as DNA: TGTGCCAGCAGCTTGGCGTCAGGGTCTCCGGAGCAGTACTTC. It encodes CASSLASGSPEQYF. Full variable domain (rest looked up from reference TRBV5-4 and TRBJ2-7): ETGVTQSPTHLIKTRGQQVTLRCSSQSGHNTVSWYQQALGQGPQFIFQYYREEENGRGNFPPRFSGLQFPNYSSELNVNALELDDSALYLCASSLASGSPEQYFGPGTRLTVT.

The V and J genes are TRBV20-1 and TRBJ2-1; the match to TRBD1 covers 9 bases. The CDR3 runs 10 residues. Germline CDR1 and CDR2: DFQATT and SNEGSKA (reference sequence). The CDR3 region has the DNA TGCAGCACAGGGGGCGATGAGCAGTTCTTC. Translation: CSTGGDEQFF.

This chain connects TRBV29-1 to TRBJ2-1, with TRBD2 as a possible D gene (5 bases). The V end was cut by 3 bases, the J end by 1 base, with 22 bases between. The CDR3 length is 18 residues. Germline CDR1 and CDR2: SQVTM and ANQGSEA. The CDR3 loop is CSVDRASSSRISYNEQFF. The CDR3 DNA follows: TGCAGCGTTGATCGGGCTAGCTCCTCGAGAATTTCCTACAATGAGCAGTTCTTC.

The J gene is TRBJ2-5, the V gene TRBV27, with D possibly matching TRBD1 (5 bases). The germline V gene encodes CDR1 MNHEY and CDR2 SMNVEV (reference sequence). This CDR3 spans 14 amino acids. V lost 3 bases and J lost 3, with 11 bases in between. CDR3 in amino acids: CASSFGQGEETQYF. The CDR3 DNA reads TGTGCCAGCAGTTTCGGACAAGGAGAAGAGACCCAGTACTTC.

This sequence joins TRBV5-4 and TRBJ1-1; 11 bases align to TRBD1. The length of the CDR3 is 14 residues. The J segment lost 4 bases and the V segment lost 5 bases, leaving 4 bases of the junction unmatched. Looked up from germline, CDR1 is SGHNT and CDR2 is YYREEE (reference sequence). CDR3 in amino acids: CASRQGQGVTEAFF. Written as DNA, the CDR3 is TGTGCCAGCAGGCAGGGACAGGGGGTCACTGAAGCTTTCTTT. Based on the CDR3 plus reference TRBV5-4 and TRBJ1-1, the full variable domain is ETGVTQSPTHLIKTRGQQVTLRCSSQSGHNTVSWYQQALGQGPQFIFQYYREEENGRGNFPPRFSGLQFPNYSSELNVNALELDDSALYLCASRQGQGVTEAFFGQGTRLTVV.

The V call is TRBV2, the J call TRBJ2-4, with 9 bases fitting TRBD1. The CDR3 has 17 residues. The trim removed 7 bases at V and 3 bases at J, leaving 13 bases unmatched. Germline CDR1 SNHLY, CDR2 FYNNEI. CDR3 residues: CASKATGTGLVKNIQYF. The CDR3 DNA sequence: TGTGCCAGCAAAGCTACCGGGACAGGGCTGGTCAAAAACATTCAGTACTTC.

The V gene is TRBV19, the J gene TRBJ1-6; 10 bases are shared with TRBD1. V lost 5 bases and J lost 7; bases outside the gene matches: 11. The germline gives CDR1 LNHDA, CDR2 SQIVND (reference sequence). This CDR3 region has 17 residues. The CDR3 spells CASSVKRTGGSNSPLHF. CDR3 in DNA: TGTGCCAGTAGTGTAAAAAGGACAGGGGGTTCCAATTCACCCCTCCACTTT.

This clone was detected only once. This chain connects TRBV11-3 to TRBJ1-2; TRBD1 agrees at 7 bases. The CDR3 extends over 13 amino acids. CDR1 and CDR2 from the germline V gene are SGHNT and YENEEA. V trimming: 6 bases; J trimming: 4 bases; junction bases outside the gene matches: 5. This chain's CDR3 is CASSFGTAYGYTF. The CDR3 DNA is TGTGCCAGCAGTTTCGGGACAGCCTATGGCTACACCTTC.

This clone was found once. The gene calls are TRBV5-1 and TRBJ2-4; perhaps TRBD2 as D (6 bases). Per germline, CDR1 SGHRS and CDR2 YFSETQ. The ends were cut back, 6 bases at V and 7 bases at J, with 8 bases in the middle. The CDR3 covers 11 residues. CDR3 loop: CASNRGNIQYF. In DNA, the CDR3 is TGCGCCAGCAACCGGGGGAACATTCAGTACTTC.